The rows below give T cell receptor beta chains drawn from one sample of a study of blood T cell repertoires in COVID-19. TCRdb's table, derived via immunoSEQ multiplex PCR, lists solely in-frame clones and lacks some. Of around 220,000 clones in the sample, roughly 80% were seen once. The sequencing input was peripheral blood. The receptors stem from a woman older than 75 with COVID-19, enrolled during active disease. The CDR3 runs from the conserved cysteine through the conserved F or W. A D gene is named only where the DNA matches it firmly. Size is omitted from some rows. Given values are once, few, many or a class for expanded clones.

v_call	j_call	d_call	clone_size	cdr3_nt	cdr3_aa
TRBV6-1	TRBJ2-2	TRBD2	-	TGTGCCAGCAGTGAAGCTAGCGGGAGGGCACGGGAGCTGTTTTTT	CASSEASGRARELFF
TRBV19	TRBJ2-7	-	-	TGTGCCAGTAGTATTCAGGGGCAAGGGTATTACGAGCAGTACTTC	CASSIQGQGYYEQYF
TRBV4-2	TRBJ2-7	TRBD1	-	TGTGCCAGCAGCCAAGAGCCCCAGGACAGGGGGAGCGAGCAGTACTTC	CASSQEPQDRGSEQYF
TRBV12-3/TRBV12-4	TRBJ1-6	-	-	TGTGCCAGCAGTGGTCAGGTCTCTTCACCCCTCCACTTT	CASSGQVSSPLHF
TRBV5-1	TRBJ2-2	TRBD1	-	TGCGCCAGCAGGGCCCAGGGGGTTGCCGGGGAGCTGTTTTTT	CASRAQGVAGELFF
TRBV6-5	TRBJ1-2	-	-	TGTGCCAGCTGTCTCCACAGGAACTATGGCTACACCTTC	CASCLHRNYGYTF
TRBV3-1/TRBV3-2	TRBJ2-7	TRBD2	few	TGTGCCAGCAGCCAGGTACGGGGGGGCAGGGAGCAGTACTTC	CASSQVRGGREQYF
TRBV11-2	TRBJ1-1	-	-	TGTGCCAGCAGCTTACAAGCGGGGAACACTGAGGCTTTCTTT	CASSLQAGNTEAFF
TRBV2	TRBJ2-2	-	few	TGTGCCAGCAGTGAGGGTCAGGGGGGCACCGGGGAGCTGTTTTTT	CASSEGQGGTGELFF
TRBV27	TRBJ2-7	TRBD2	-	TGTGCCAGCAGGGAGGGGACTAGCGGTCGGTACGAGCAGTACTTC	CASREGTSGRYEQYF
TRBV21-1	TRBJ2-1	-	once	TGTGCCAGCAGTAACTCTAGCGGGCCCCCCTACAATGAGCAGTTCTTC	CASSNSSGPPYNEQFF